Listed below are T cell receptor beta chains from one sample, sequenced in a study of CD8+ T cells in alopecia areata. The protocol was immunoSEQ multiplex PCR, while the TCRdb copy is restricted to in-frame clones and leaves out a portion. The sample includes roughly 60,000 clones, about 40% seen only once; the top ten take just over 50%. The source material was NKG2D-low CD8+ T cells sorted from blood. These receptors all come from a human donor with alopecia areata. The CDR3 runs from the conserved cysteine through the conserved F or W. The order of the fields is J gene, V gene, CDR3 protein.

TRBJ2-1,TRBV29-1,CSVSTGTGNEQFF
TRBJ2-2,TRBV5-1,CASGMTGRSGELFF
TRBJ2-1,TRBV4-1,CASSQGYADPYNEQFF
TRBJ2-7,TRBV28,CASSYNSEQYF
TRBJ2-7,TRBV28,CASSFGDRGNEQYF
TRBJ2-7,TRBV5-1,CASSLGTGIKTYEQYF
TRBJ1-1,TRBV13,CASSLGLWRGAEAFF
TRBJ2-1,TRBV28,CASSQGGSIAYNEQFF
TRBJ2-7,TRBV6-5,CASSYRLAGRYEQYF
TRBJ2-5,TRBV4-3,CASSQDRSETQYF
TRBJ1-2,TRBV7-3,CASSPGTGSRYGYTF
TRBJ2-1,TRBV14,CASSYRSGGAHNEQFF
TRBJ2-3,TRBV4-1,CASSLQHRSTDTQYF
TRBJ2-1,TRBV4-2,CASSQDWAVPLENEQFF
TRBJ1-2,TRBV29-1,CSADSGSYGYTF
TRBJ1-4,TRBV4-2,CASSQDQGALEKLFF
TRBJ2-5,TRBV5-6,CASSFVTETQYF
TRBJ2-5,TRBV4-3,CASSQALPPAGIETQYF
TRBJ1-2,TRBV7-9,CASSLQLDGYTF
TRBJ2-5,TRBV7-3,CASSSATDMAQYF
TRBJ2-7,TRBV13,CASSLGSGSAYEQYF
TRBJ2-7,TRBV27,CASSLLGFSYEQYF
TRBJ1-2,TRBV5-6,CASSSWTGLLLNYGYTF
TRBJ1-2,TRBV7-9,CASSFTAQEGYTF
TRBJ1-5,TRBV2,CASSGWGVDQPQHF
TRBJ2-1,TRBV30,CAWSPGPSNEQFF
TRBJ1-2,TRBV5-1,CASSSTGASYGYTF
TRBJ2-7,TRBV29-1,CSVRSSGSSYEQYF
TRBJ2-7,TRBV29-1,CSVDRVYEQYF
TRBJ1-1,TRBV5-1,CASSSGTGGRAEAFF
TRBJ2-7,TRBV4-1,CASSQDRSSGIQPEQYF
TRBJ2-1,TRBV4-3,CASSQDRGGRSEGQFF
TRBJ1-2,TRBV29-1,CSVEMVSGDGVYPNYGYTF
TRBJ2-3,TRBV5-1,CASSLVRQVQDTQYF
TRBJ1-1,TRBV29-1,CSASRDSSAFF
TRBJ1-1,TRBV4-1,CASSHGTTGEVNTEAFF
TRBJ2-1,TRBV29-1,CSVGLDRPNEQFF
TRBJ2-7,TRBV29-1,CSVPGGLAGHEQYF
TRBJ1-3,TRBV29-1,CSGFSGNTIYF
TRBJ2-5,TRBV4-2,CASSQVELVQETQYF
TRBJ2-1,TRBV27,CASSFRGLAGWNEQFF
TRBJ2-7,TRBV7-6,CASSLAKGHEQYF
TRBJ2-7,TRBV9,CASSASFGRSGMDEQYF
TRBJ2-1,TRBV4-3,CASSQVQGDYNEQFF
TRBJ1-2,TRBV7-2,CASSFSEFLGRNNYGYTF
TRBJ2-5,TRBV7-2,CASSLGDSWVRGPQETQYF
TRBJ2-5,TRBV4-2,CASSQASSEGQETQYF
TRBJ2-6,TRBV2,CASGALGGYGANVLTF
TRBJ2-3,TRBV5-4,CASRDSGETQYF
TRBJ2-5,TRBV5-1,CASSWDEETQYF
TRBJ1-1,TRBV23-1,CASRSVPVNRALNTEAFF
TRBJ2-4,TRBV2,CASSEGSLAKNIQYF